A single sample is the source of the 14 T cell receptor beta chains below, sequenced in a study of blood T cell repertoires in COVID-19. This table comes from immunoSEQ multiplex PCR, and its TCRdb copy is limited to in-frame clones, with some not included. The table includes about 45,000 clones, 86% detected once. Source material: peripheral blood. These receptors all come from a human donor in a cohort sampled during active COVID-19.

V usage is TRBV5-1 and J usage is TRBJ2-2, with D maybe TRBD2 (6 bases). This CDR3 has 15 residues. The V gene's germline CDR1 is SGHRS and CDR2 YFSETQ. With 4 bases removed from V and 6 bases from J, the gap between germline ends came to 16 bases. CDR3 bases: TGCGCCAGCAGCCAGAACCCGCGGGAAGCCGGGGAGCTGTTTTTT. Its translation: CASSQNPREAGELFF.

The J gene is TRBJ2-4, the V gene TRBV20-1, with 7 positions matching TRBD2. The CDR3 spans 11 residues. Trimming took 7 bases from V and 8 from J; bases not matched to a gene: 5. Germline V CDR1 and CDR2: DFQATT, SNEGSKA (reference sequence). Here the CDR3 DNA reads TGCAGTGTGCAGCGGGGCGACATTCAGTACTTC. It is translated as CSVQRGDIQYF.

V and J are TRBV10-3 and TRBJ2-7, with D possibly being TRBD2 (5 bases). Trimming pared 6 bases from V and 5 bases from J, leaving 11 bases between. The germline V gene encodes CDR1 ENHRY and CDR2 SYGVKD. There are 12 residues in the CDR3. Here the CDR3 reads CAIRTFGDEQYF. DNA for the CDR3: TGTGCCATCAGGACATTCGGGGACGAGCAGTACTTC.

V gene TRBV7-2 combines with J gene TRBJ2-3, with 9 nucleotides matching TRBD2. The CDR3 has 15 residues. Germline V gene sequence: CDR1 SGHTA, CDR2 FQGNSA. With V trimmed by 0 bases and J by 6 bases, 4 bases remained unmatched. CDR3 bases: TGTGCCAGCAGCTTAGCAGCGGGGGGAACGGATACGCAGTATTTT. Encoded protein: CASSLAAGGTDTQYF.

V and J are TRBV7-9 and TRBJ2-3, with a tentative D call TRBD2 (6 bases). Trimming shortened V by 4 bases and J by 3 bases, and 11 bases separated the two germline ends. This CDR3 contains 14 residues. The germline V gene encodes CDR1 SEHNR and CDR2 FQNEAQ (reference sequence). CDR3: CASSSRTTTDTQYF. CDR3 nucleotides: TGTGCCAGCAGCTCCCGGACTACGACAGATACGCAGTATTTT.

This clone was seen more than once but under ten times. J is TRBJ2-7 and V is TRBV28, with TRBD1 matching 9 bases. This CDR3 has 12 residues. In germline, CDR1 is MDHEN, CDR2 SYDVKM. J gave up 6 bases and V 5 bases, and 2 bases lay outside the gene matches. In nucleotides, the CDR3 is TGTGCCAGCAGTGGGACAGGGCCCGAGCAGTACTTC. Translated: CASSGTGPEQYF.

The rearrangement links TRBV3-1 (or the pseudogene TRBV3-2) to TRBJ2-2; 9 bases fit TRBD2. The CDR3 has 16 amino acids. CDR1 and CDR2 (germline): LGHDT, YNNKEL (reference sequence). V trimming: 5 bases; J trimming: 2 bases; junction bases outside the gene matches: 6. The DNA for the CDR3 is TGTGCCAGCAGCTTTAAAGCGGGGGGTAACACCGGGGAGCTGTTTTTT. This translates into CASSFKAGGNTGELFF.

The chain uses TRBV12-3 or TRBV12-4 and TRBJ1-2, with D possibly being TRBD1 (5 bases). The ends were cut back, 0 bases at V and 5 bases at J, with 7 bases in the middle. The CDR3 contains 13 residues. Here the CDR3 reads CASSLAQGYGYTF. CDR3 DNA: TGTGCCAGCAGTTTAGCGCAGGGTTATGGCTACACCTTC.

The chain recombines TRBV6-5 with TRBJ2-7; 8 nucleotides agree with TRBD1. CDR1 and CDR2 from the germline V gene are MNHEY and SVGAGI. This CDR3 has 14 amino acids. Germline trimming cut 6 bases from V and 5 bases from J; bases unmatched to any gene: 9. This chain's CDR3 is CASSYAGGVDEQYF. The CDR3, as DNA: TGTGCCAGCAGCTATGCAGGGGGCGTCGACGAGCAGTACTTC.

The rearrangement uses TRBV28 and TRBJ2-7; tentative D call: TRBD1 (5 bases). The V end was cut by 3 bases, the J end by 5 bases, with 14 bases between. CDR3 length: 14 amino acids. The germline CDR1 and CDR2 sequences are MDHEN and SYDVKM. This CDR3 reads CASSLTVAENEQYF. For the CDR3, the DNA is TGTGCCAGCAGTTTGACAGTGGCGGAAAACGAGCAGTACTTC. Drawing the rest from reference TRBV28 and TRBJ2-7, the complete variable domain is DVKVTQSSRYLVKRTGEKVFLECVQDMDHENMFWYRQDPGLGLRLIYFSYDVKMKEKGDIPEGYSVSREKKERFSLILESASTNQTSMYLCASSLTVAENEQYFGPGTRLTVT.

The chain links TRBV6-2 or TRBV6-3 to TRBJ1-5; D perhaps matches TRBD1 (6 bases). The CDR3 is 15 amino acids. Trimming stripped 6 bases from V and 0 bases from J, with 12 bases between. The germline gives CDR1 MNHEY, CDR2 SVGEGT. The CDR3 spells CASSHQGNSNQPQHF. The DNA of the CDR3 is TGTGCCAGCAGCCATCAGGGGAATAGCAATCAGCCCCAGCATTTT.

The gene calls are TRBV6-5 and TRBJ2-2; 8 positions match TRBD1. With 4 bases clipped from V and 5 bases from J, the junction kept 6 bases outside the gene matches. The CDR3 covers 15 residues. Germline loops: CDR1 MNHEY, CDR2 SVGAGI. In DNA form, the CDR3 reads TGTGCCAGCAGTTCGTACTACAGGGGGACCGGGGAGCTGTTTTTT. Its protein is CASSSYYRGTGELFF.

This clone turned up a few times. As DNA, the CDR3 is TGTGCCAGTGGTAGGAGGTATAATTCACCCCTCCACTTT. Translated, it gives CASGRRYNSPLHF. The chain employs TRBV7-3 and TRBJ1-6; unclear D gene. CDR1 is SGHTA, CDR2 FQGTGA, per germline. The V end was cut by 9 bases, the J end by 4 bases, with 10 bases between. This CDR3 region has 13 residues.

The chain uses TRBV5-4 and TRBJ2-1, with 7 nucleotides matching TRBD2. After removal of 3 bases from V and 9 bases from J, the junction contained 6 bases not matched to a gene. The CDR3 runs 13 residues. The germline gives CDR1 SGHNT, CDR2 YYREEE (reference sequence). This CDR3 reads CASSSTGGSEQFF. CDR3 sequence (DNA): TGTGCCAGCAGCTCAACGGGGGGTTCTGAGCAGTTCTTC.